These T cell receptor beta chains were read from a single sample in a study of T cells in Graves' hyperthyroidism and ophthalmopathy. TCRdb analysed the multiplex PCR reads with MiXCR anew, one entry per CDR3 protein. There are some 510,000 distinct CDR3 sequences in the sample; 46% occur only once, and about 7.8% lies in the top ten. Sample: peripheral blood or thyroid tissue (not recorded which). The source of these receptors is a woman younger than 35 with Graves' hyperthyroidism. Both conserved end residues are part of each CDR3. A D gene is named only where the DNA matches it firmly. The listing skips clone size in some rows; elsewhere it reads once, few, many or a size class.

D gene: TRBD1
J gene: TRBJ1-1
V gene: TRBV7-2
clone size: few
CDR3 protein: CASSQRTGYNTEAFF
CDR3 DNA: TGTGCCAGCAGCCAACGGACAGGATATAACACTGAAGCTTTCTTT

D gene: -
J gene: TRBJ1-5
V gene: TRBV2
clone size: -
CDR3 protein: CASNRWGAGNQPQHF
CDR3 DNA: TGTGCCAGCAACAGGTGGGGGGCGGGCAATCAGCCCCAGCATTTT

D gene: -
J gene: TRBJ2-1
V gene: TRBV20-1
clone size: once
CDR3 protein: CSAIYSDNEQFF
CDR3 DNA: TGCAGTGCTATCTACTCAGACAATGAGCAGTTCTTC

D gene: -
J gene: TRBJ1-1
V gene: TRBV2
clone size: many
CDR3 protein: CASRAMNTEAFF
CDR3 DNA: TGTGCCAGCAGGGCGATGAACACTGAAGCTTTCTTT

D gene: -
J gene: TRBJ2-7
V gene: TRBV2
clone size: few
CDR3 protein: CASTRTASYEQYF
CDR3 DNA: TGTGCCAGCACTAGGACGGCGAGCTACGAGCAGTACTTC

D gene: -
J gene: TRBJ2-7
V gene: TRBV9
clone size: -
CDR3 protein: CASSVAEPTYEQYF
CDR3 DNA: TGTGCCAGCAGCGTAGCGGAACCTACCTACGAGCAGTACTTC

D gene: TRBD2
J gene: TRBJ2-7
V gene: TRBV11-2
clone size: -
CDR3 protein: CAWSGGGDYEQYF
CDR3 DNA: TGTGCCTGGAGCGGGGGAGGGGACTACGAGCAGTACTTC

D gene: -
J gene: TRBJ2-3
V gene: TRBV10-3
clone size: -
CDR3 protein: CAISDGDTQYF
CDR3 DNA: TGTGCCATCAGTGATGGGGATACGCAGTATTTT

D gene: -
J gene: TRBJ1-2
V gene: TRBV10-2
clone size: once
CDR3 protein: CASSESIRESRHGYTF
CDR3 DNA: TGCGCCAGCAGTGAGTCGATACGGGAGTCGCGGCATGGCTACACCTTC

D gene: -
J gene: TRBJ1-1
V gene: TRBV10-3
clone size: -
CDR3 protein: CAITGEGGRTEAFF
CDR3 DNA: TGTGCCATCACCGGGGAGGGGGGGAGGACTGAAGCTTTCTTT

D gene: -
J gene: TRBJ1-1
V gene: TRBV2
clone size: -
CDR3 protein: CASLPTADEAFF
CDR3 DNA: TGTGCCAGCCTACCAACAGCGGATGAAGCTTTCTTT

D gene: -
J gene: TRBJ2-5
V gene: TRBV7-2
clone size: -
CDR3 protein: CASSSRDLAETQYF
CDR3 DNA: TGTGCCAGCAGCTCGCGGGATCTAGCAGAGACCCAGTACTTC

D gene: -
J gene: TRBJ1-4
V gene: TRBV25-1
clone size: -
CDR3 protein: CASAGGAIDRLDEKLFF
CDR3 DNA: TGTGCCAGCGCGGGGGGGGCCATCGACAGGCTCGATGAAAAACTGTTTTTT

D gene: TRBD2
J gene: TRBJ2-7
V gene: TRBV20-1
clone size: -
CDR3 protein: CSASQVAGGPDEQYF
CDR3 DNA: TGCAGTGCTAGTCAGGTAGCGGGAGGGCCGGACGAGCAGTACTTC

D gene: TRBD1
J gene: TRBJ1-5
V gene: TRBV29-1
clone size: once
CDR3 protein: CSVAYGTGTIQPQHF
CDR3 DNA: TGCAGCGTTGCCTACGGGACAGGAACCATTCAGCCCCAGCATTTT

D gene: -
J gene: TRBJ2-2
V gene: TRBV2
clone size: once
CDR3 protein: CASRKAVFTGELFF
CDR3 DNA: TGTGCCAGCAGGAAAGCGGTATTCACCGGGGAGCTGTTTTTT

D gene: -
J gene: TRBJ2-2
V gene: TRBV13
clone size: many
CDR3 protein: CASSLGVSGPTGELFF
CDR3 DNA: TGTGCCAGCAGCTTAGGCGTCAGCGGGCCCACCGGGGAGCTGTTTTTT

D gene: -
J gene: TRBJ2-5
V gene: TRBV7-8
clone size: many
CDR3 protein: CASSSLGGETQYF
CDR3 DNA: TGTGCCAGCAGCTCCCTGGGGGGAGAGACCCAGTACTTC

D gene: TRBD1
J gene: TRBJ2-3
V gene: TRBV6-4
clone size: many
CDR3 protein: CASSDGQGADTQYF
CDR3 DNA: TGTGCCAGCAGTGACGGACAGGGGGCAGATACGCAGTATTTT

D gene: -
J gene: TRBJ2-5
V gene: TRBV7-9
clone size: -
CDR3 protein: CASSIDREGQETQYF
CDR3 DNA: TGTGCCAGCAGCATAGACAGGGAGGGACAAGAGACCCAGTACTTC

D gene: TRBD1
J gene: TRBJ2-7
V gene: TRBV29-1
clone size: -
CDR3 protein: CSVYLGRGRSYEQYF
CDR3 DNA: TGCAGCGTTTACCTAGGCAGGGGGCGATCCTACGAGCAGTACTTC

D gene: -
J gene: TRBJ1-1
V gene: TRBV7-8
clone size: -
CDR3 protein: CASSQGRGNTEAFF
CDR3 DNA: TGTGCCAGCAGCCAGGGACGGGGGAACACTGAAGCTTTCTTT

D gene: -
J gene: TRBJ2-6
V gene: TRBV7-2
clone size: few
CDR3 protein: CASRRQNLSSGANVLTF
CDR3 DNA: TGTGCCAGCCGTCGACAGAATCTATCCTCTGGGGCCAACGTCCTGACTTTC

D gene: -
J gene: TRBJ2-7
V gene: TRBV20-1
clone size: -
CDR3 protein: CSARDSRGGSRYEQYF
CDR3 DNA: TGCAGTGCTAGAGATTCGAGGGGGGGCAGCAGGTACGAGCAGTACTTC

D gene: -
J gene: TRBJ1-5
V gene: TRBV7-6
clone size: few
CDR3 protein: CASSLRPPGRRASEPQHF
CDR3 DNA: TGTGCCAGCAGCTTACGTCCACCGGGACGGCGAGCATCGGAGCCCCAGCATTTT

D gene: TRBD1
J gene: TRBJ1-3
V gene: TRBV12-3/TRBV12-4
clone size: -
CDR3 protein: CASSASFRGLISGNTIYF
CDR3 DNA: TGTGCCAGCAGCGCCTCCTTCAGGGGGCTCATCTCTGGAAACACCATATATTTT

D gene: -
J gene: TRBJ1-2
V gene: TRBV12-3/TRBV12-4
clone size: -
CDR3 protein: CASGSGPPAAGYTF
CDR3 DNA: TGTGCCAGCGGCAGTGGCCCCCCGGCCGCTGGCTACACCTTC

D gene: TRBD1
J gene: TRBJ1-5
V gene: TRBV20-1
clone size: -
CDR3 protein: CSAKSGTGVLNQPQHF
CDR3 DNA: TGCAGTGCAAAGTCCGGGACAGGGGTTCTCAATCAGCCCCAGCATTTT

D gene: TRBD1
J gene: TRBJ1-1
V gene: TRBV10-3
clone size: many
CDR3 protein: CATTPGIRQGRNTEAFF
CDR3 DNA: TGTGCCACCACCCCGGGGATAAGACAGGGGCGGAACACTGAAGCTTTCTTT

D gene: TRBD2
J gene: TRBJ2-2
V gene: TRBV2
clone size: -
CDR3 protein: CASSETASGFVGELFF
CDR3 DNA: TGTGCCAGCAGTGAAACGGCTAGCGGGTTCGTCGGGGAGCTGTTTTTT

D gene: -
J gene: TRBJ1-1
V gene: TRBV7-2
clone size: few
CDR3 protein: CASSLGPARDTEAFF
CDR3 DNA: TGTGCCAGCAGCTTGGGACCGGCCAGGGACACTGAAGCTTTCTTT

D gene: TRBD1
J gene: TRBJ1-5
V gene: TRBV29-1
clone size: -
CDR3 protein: CSVASRTGFNQPQHF
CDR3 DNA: TGCAGCGTTGCCTCCAGGACAGGGTTCAATCAGCCCCAGCATTTT

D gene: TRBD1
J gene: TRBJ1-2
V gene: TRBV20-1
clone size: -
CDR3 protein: CSASPGQGANYGYTF
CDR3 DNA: TGCAGTGCGTCTCCGGGACAGGGTGCTAACTATGGCTACACCTTC

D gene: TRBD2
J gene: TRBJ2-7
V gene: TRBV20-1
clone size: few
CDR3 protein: CSADPGLADFEQYF
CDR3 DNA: TGCAGTGCTGACCCCGGACTAGCGGACTTCGAGCAGTACTTC

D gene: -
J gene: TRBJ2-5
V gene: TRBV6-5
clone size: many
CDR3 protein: CASSREPQYF
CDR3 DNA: TGTGCCAGCAGCCGAGAACCCCAGTACTTC

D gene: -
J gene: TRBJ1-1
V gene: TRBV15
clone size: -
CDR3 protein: CATSSPPRAGTEAFF
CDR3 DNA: TGTGCCACCAGCAGCCCGCCACGCGCCGGCACTGAAGCTTTCTTT

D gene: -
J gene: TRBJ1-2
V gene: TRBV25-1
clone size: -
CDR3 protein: CASSEWGARYTF
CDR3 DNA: TGTGCCAGCAGTGAATGGGGGGCGCGCTACACCTTC

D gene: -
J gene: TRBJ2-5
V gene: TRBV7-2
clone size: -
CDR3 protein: CASSFQRYYQETQYF
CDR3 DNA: TGTGCCAGCAGCTTTCAGAGATACTACCAAGAGACCCAGTACTTC

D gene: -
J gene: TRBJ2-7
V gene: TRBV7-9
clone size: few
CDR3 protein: CASSEDRAAPYEQYF
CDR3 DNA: TGTGCCAGCAGCGAAGATCGGGCTGCCCCCTACGAGCAGTACTTC

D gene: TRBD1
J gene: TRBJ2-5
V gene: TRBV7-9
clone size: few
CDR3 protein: CASSQGGQGRETQYF
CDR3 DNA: TGTGCCAGCAGCCAAGGGGGACAGGGGCGCGAGACCCAGTACTTC

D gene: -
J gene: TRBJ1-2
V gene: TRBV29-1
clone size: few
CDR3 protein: CSVRGNRAGGYTF
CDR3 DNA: TGCAGCGTTAGGGGGAACCGGGCAGGGGGCTACACCTTC

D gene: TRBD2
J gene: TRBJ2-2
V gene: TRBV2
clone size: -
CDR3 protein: CASSGGGREHTGELFF
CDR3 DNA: TGTGCCAGCAGTGGCGGGGGGCGGGAGCACACCGGGGAGCTGTTTTTT

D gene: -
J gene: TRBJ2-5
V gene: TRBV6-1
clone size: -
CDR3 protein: CASTLYGGGGETQYF
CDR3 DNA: TGTGCCAGCACTCTCTACGGTGGGGGTGGGGAGACCCAGTACTTC

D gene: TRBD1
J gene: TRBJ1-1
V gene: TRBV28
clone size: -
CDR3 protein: CATTGTANTEAFF
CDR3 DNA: TGTGCCACCACCGGGACAGCTAACACTGAAGCTTTCTTT

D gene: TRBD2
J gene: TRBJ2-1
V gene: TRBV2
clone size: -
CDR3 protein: CASSPSGRASFF
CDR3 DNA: TGTGCCAGCAGCCCTAGCGGGAGGGCCTCGTTCTTC

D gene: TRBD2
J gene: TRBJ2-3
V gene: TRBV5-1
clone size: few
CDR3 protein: CASSRTSESTDTQYF
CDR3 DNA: TGCGCCAGCAGTAGGACTAGCGAAAGCACAGATACGCAGTATTTT

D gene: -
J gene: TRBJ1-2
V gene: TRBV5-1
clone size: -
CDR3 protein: CASSSDRANGYTF
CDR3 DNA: TGCGCCAGCAGCTCCGACCGTGCGAATGGCTACACCTTC

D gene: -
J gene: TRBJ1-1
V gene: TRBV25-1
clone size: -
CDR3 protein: CASSSAGAYAFF
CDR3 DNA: TGTGCCAGCAGTTCAGCAGGGGCGTACGCTTTCTTT

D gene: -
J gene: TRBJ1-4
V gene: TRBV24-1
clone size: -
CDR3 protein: CATSETQDRGGKLFF
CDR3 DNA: TGTGCCACCAGTGAAACACAGGACCGAGGGGGAAAACTGTTTTTT

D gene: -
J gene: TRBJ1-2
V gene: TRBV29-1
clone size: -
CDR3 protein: CSSEGGTGIDYGYTF
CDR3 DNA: TGCAGCTCAGAGGGGGGCACGGGCATTGACTATGGCTACACCTTC

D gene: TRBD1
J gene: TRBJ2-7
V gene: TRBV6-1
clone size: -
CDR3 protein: CASAKLRDSSSYEQYF
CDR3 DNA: TGTGCCAGCGCGAAACTCCGGGACAGCAGCTCCTACGAGCAGTACTTC

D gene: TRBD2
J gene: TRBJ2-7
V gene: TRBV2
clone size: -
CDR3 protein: CASSSTSGNEQYF
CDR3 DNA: TGTGCCAGCAGTTCGACTAGCGGGAACGAGCAGTACTTC

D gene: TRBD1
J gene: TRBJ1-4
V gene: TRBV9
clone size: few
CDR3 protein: CASSLKRQGFEKLFF
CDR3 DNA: TGTGCCAGCAGCTTAAAGCGACAGGGGTTTGAAAAACTGTTTTTT

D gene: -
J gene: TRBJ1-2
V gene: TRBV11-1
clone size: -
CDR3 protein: CASSPDRATSYGYTF
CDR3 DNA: TGTGCCAGCAGCCCAGACAGAGCGACAAGCTATGGCTACACCTTC